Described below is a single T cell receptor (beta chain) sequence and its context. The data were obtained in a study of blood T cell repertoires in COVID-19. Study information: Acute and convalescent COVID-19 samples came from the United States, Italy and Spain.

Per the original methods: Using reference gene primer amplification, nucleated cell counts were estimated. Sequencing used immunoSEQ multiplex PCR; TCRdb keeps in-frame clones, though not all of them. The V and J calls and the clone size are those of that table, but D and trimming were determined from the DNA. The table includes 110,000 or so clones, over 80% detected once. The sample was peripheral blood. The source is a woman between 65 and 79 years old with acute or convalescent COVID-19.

The CDR3 nucleotides read TGCGCCAGCAGCCAAGATTCGGGGATTCAGCCCCAGCATTTT. Translated: CASSQDSGIQPQHF. The V call is TRBV4-1, the J call TRBJ1-5; D is unclear. The CDR3 contains 14 residues. V gave up 0 bases and J gave up 6 bases, with 9 bases separating them. Looked up from germline, CDR1 is MGHRA and CDR2 is YSYEKL.